This T cell receptor (beta chain) comes out of a study of blood T cell repertoires in COVID-19. Study-wide context: Sites across the United States, Italy and Spain contributed samples from acute and convalescent COVID-19. The cDNA or gDNA used as material had been derived from T cells, B-cell-depleted T cells, or PBMCs.

Generated by immunoSEQ multiplex PCR, the TCRdb table keeps only in-frame clones and is missing some. Among more than 150,000 clones listed, 90% were seen once. The V end was cut by 2 bases, the J end by 9 bases, with 15 bases between. The CDR3 is 14 amino acids. Germline assignment: CDR1 SGHDT and CDR2 YYEEEE. The sequence came from a man in his fifties or sixties with acute or convalescent COVID-19. The sequencing sample was made of peripheral blood. J is TRBJ1-5 and V is TRBV5-6; a weak D match, TRBD1 (5 bases). CDR3 sequence (DNA): TGTGCCAGCAGCTTAAGGCAGGGTACCCGGCCCCAGCATTTT. Translated, it gives CASSLRQGTRPQHF.